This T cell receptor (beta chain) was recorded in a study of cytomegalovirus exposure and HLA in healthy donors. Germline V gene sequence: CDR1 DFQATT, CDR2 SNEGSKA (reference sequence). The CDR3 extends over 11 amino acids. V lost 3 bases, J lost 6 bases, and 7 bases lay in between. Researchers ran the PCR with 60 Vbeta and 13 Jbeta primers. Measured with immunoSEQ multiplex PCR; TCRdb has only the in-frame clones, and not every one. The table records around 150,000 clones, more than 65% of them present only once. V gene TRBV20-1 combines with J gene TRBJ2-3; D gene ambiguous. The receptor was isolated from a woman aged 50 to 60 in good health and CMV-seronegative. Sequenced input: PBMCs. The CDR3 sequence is CSASSADTQYF. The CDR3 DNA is TGCAGTGCTAGTTCAGCGGATACGCAGTATTTT.